This TCR beta chain originates from a study of T cells in Graves' hyperthyroidism and ophthalmopathy. Not enrolled were patients with uncontrolled infection, other autoimmune disease, pregnancy or lactation. This clonotype showed up many times. V lost 1 base to trimming and J lost 1 base, with 8 bases between them. The CDR3 consists of 14 residues. Germline V CDR1 and CDR2: LNHNV, YYDKDF (reference sequence). Authors of the study amplified TCR beta CDR3 regions from RNA transcripts. An initial round of RT-PCR targeting the TCR CDR3 relied on the HTBI primer set. TCRdb re-called the multiplex PCR reads with MiXCR, one entry per CDR3 protein. Of about 660,000 distinct CDR3 sequences in the sample, 45% are singletons; the top ten hold approximately 7.2%.

This rearrangement joins TRBV15 to TRBJ2-7, with D unclear. The sequenced sample consisted of peripheral blood or thyroid tissue (not recorded which). The sequence was collected from an adult man with Graves' disease, either hyperthyroidism or ophthalmopathy (not recorded which). The CDR3 loop reads CATSRGGVSYEQYF. Here the CDR3 DNA reads TGTGCCACCAGCAGAGGTGGAGTTTCCTACGAGCAGTACTTC.